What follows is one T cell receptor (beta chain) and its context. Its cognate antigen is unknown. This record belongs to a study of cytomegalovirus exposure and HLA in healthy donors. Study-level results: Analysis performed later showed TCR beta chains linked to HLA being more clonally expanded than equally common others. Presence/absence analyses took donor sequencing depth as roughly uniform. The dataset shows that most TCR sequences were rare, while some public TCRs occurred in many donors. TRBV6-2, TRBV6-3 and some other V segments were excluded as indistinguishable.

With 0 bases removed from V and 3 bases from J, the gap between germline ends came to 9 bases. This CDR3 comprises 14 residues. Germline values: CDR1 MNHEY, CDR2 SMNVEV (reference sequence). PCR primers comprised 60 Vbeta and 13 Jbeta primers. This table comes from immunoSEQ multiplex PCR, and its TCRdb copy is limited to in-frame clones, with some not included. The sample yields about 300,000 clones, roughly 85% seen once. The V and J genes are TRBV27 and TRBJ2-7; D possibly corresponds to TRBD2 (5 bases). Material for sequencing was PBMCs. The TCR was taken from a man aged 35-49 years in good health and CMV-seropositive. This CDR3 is CASSLSPGGYEQYF. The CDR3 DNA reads TGTGCCAGCAGTTTATCCCCTGGAGGCTACGAGCAGTACTTC.